Below, 24 T cell receptor beta chains from the same sample are listed, as sequenced in a study of vaccination and CD4 T cells after COVID-19. Treatment noted: roughly 11-day PBMC culture with coronavirus spike peptide pools or control peptides (ViraFEST assay). Sequence data for DNA of cultured CD4+ T cells were generated by the Oncomine TCR Beta short-read assay. MiXCR, applied by TCRdb to the PCR reads, yields one record per CDR3 protein. The sample lists about 14,000 distinct CDR3 sequences, roughly 45% occurring once. No antigen is known for these receptors. The sample consisted of cultured CD4+ T cells from blood. The source is a human donor with COVID-19.

The rearrangement joins TRBV28 to TRBJ2-2, with 8 nucleotides matching TRBD2. This CDR3 comprises 15 residues. The J segment lost 0 bases and the V segment lost 8 bases, leaving 5 bases of the junction unmatched. Germline CDR1 reads MDHEN; CDR2 reads SYDVKM. The CDR3 DNA follows: TGTGCCAGCGCATTACTAGCGGCGAACACCGGGGAGCTGTTTTTT. The encoded protein is CASALLAANTGELFF.

This clonotype has just a few counts. The rearrangement uses TRBV24-1 and TRBJ2-7, with 7 positions matching TRBD1. Germline V gene sequence: CDR1 KGHDR, CDR2 SFDVKD. Germline trimming cut 5 bases from V and 5 bases from J; bases unmatched to any gene: 5. The CDR3 is made up of 13 amino acids. CDR3 sequence: CATSGGGRNEQYF. For the CDR3, the DNA is TGTGCCACCAGTGGAGGGGGCAGGAACGAGCAGTACTTC.

This chain uses TRBV11-2 with TRBJ2-7, with a possible D match to TRBD1 (5 bases). The CDR3 is made up of 16 amino acids. CDR1 is SGHAT and CDR2 is FQNNGV in the germline V gene. Trimming removed 0 bases from V and 4 bases from J, with 16 bases in between. CDR3 coding DNA: TGTGCCAGCAGCTTAGATGGGCGGTGGGGCGGTTACGAGCAGTACTTC. This sequence encodes CASSLDGRWGGYEQYF.

The chain links TRBV28 to TRBJ1-5; possibly TRBD1 for D (5 bases). CDR1 and CDR2 (germline): MDHEN, SYDVKM. Trimming took 7 bases from V and 9 from J, leaving 19 bases between them. The CDR3 extends over 14 amino acids. The CDR3 sequence: CASIPPGTLSPQHF. The CDR3 DNA sequence: TGTGCCAGCATTCCTCCCGGGACGTTATCGCCCCAGCATTTT.

This chain links TRBV11-3 with TRBJ2-3, with D unclear. The CDR3 loop spans 17 amino acids. The germline V and J ends were trimmed by 5 bases and 1 base, with 19 bases remaining between them. Per germline, CDR1 SGHNT and CDR2 YENEEA. CDR3 nucleotide sequence: TGTGCCAGCAGCGCCAAAGGGCAAAAACGGCGCACAGATACGCAGTATTTT. As protein: CASSAKGQKRRTDTQYF. Together with reference TRBV11-3 and TRBJ2-3, the CDR3 gives the full variable domain: EAGVVQSPRYKIIEKKQPVAFWCNPISGHNTLYWYLQNLGQGPELLIRYENEEAVDDSQLPKDRFSAERLKGVDSTLKIQPAELGDSAVYLCASSAKGQKRRTDTQYFGPGTRLTVL.

V and J are TRBV7-2 and TRBJ2-1, with TRBD2 identical over 13 bases. The ends lost 4 bases at V and 9 bases at J; junction bases unmatched: 9. CDR1 is SGHTA, CDR2 FQGNSA, per germline. The CDR3 length is 16 residues. The CDR3 region has the DNA TGTGCCAGCAGCTCCCCCGGGACTAGCGGGGTAGGTGAGCAGTTCTTC. Translated, it gives CASSSPGTSGVGEQFF.

This rearrangement joins TRBV7-6 to TRBJ1-5; a possible D gene is TRBD1 (6 bases). The V and J ends lost 5 bases and 3 bases respectively, with 11 bases between them. The length of the CDR3 is 14 residues. Germline V gene data show CDR1 as SGHVS and CDR2 as FNYEAQ. As DNA, the CDR3 is TGTGCCAGCAGCCCAGGGGTTTCCAATCAGCCCCAGCATTTT. It codes for CASSPGVSNQPQHF.

CDR3 DNA: TGTGCCAGTAGTCCAGGGGGCTTGGCAGATACGCAGTATTTT. Its protein product is CASSPGGLADTQYF. The V gene is TRBV19, the J gene TRBJ2-3; TRBD1 matches at 8 bases. Germline CDR1 and CDR2: LNHDA and SQIVND (reference sequence). The CDR3 sequence is 14 residues long. V shed 5 bases, J shed 4 bases, and the junction held 5 bases outside the gene matches.

This sequence joins TRBV5-1 and TRBJ1-1; D is unresolved. The V end lost 0 bases, the J end lost 4 bases, and 13 bases lay between the germline ends. Germline V gene lookup returns CDR1 SGHRS and CDR2 YFSETQ. CDR3 length equals 15 residues. The CDR3 sequence is CASSLGLGLGTEAFF. The CDR3 DNA follows: TGCGCCAGCAGCTTGGGATTGGGTCTCGGCACTGAAGCTTTCTTT.

Only a few counts were recorded for this clonotype. This chain uses TRBV7-8 with TRBJ2-7; a weak D match, TRBD1 (5 bases). V gave up 5 bases and J gave up 0 bases, with 14 bases separating them. This CDR3 is 15 amino acids long. The germline V gene encodes CDR1 SGHVS and CDR2 FQNEAQ. Here the CDR3 reads CASSPQAKSSYEQYF. The CDR3, as DNA: TGTGCCAGCAGCCCACAGGCTAAGAGCTCCTACGAGCAGTACTTC.

CDR3: CAISEQQGSGTEAFF. DNA for the CDR3: TGTGCCATCAGTGAACAACAGGGTTCCGGCACTGAAGCTTTCTTT. The chain is built from TRBV10-3 and TRBJ1-1, with a tentative D call TRBD1 (6 bases). The germline V and J ends were trimmed by 3 bases and 4 bases, with 15 bases remaining between them. The CDR3 is made up of 15 amino acids. Germline values: CDR1 ENHRY, CDR2 SYGVKD.

This clonotype was detected a few times. The genes are TRBV5-4 and TRBJ1-6; a weak D match, TRBD1 (6 bases). Germline V gene lookup returns CDR1 SGHNT and CDR2 YYREEE (reference sequence). The V gene lost 3 bases and the J gene lost 9 bases, with 16 bases spanning the gap. The CDR3 runs to 15 residues. This CDR3 is CASSSPTGTGSPLHF. The CDR3 DNA sequence: TGTGCCAGCAGCTCACCCACAGGGACGGGTTCACCCCTCCACTTT.

The chain links TRBV19 to TRBJ1-2; 8 bases line up with TRBD1. Germline-derived CDR1 and CDR2 are LNHDA and SQIVND (reference sequence). There are 14 residues in the CDR3. With 7 bases clipped from V and 4 bases from J, the junction kept 8 bases outside the gene matches. This CDR3 is CASTGTGETYGYTF. CDR3 nucleotide sequence: TGTGCCAGTACCGGGACAGGTGAGACCTATGGCTACACCTTC.

In this sample, this clonotype turned up a few times. The CDR3 protein is CASGTVNYGYTF. DNA of the CDR3: TGTGCCAGCGGTACAGTTAACTATGGCTACACCTTC. V usage is TRBV2 and J usage is TRBJ1-2; D gene uncertain. Germline V gene data show CDR1 as SNHLY and CDR2 as FYNNEI. The CDR3 totals 12 residues. The V end was cut by 8 bases, the J end by 1 base, with 8 bases between.

The CDR3: CASSPPGLSGNYGYTF. The CDR3 region has the DNA TGTGCCAGCAGCCCCCCGGGACTCTCAGGGAACTATGGCTACACCTTC. The V and J genes are TRBV11-3 and TRBJ1-2, with a weak D call TRBD1 (5 bases). Germline V CDR1 and CDR2: SGHNT, YENEEA. The CDR3 sequence is 16 residues long. V was shortened by 5 bases and J by 2 bases, with 18 bases between the two germline ends.

This clonotype occurred a few times. The chain recombines TRBV28 with TRBJ1-6; the match to TRBD1 covers 8 bases. Per germline, CDR1 MDHEN and CDR2 SYDVKM. CDR3 length: 14 residues. Losses at the gene ends were 5 bases for V and 4 bases for J; bases not matched to a gene: 1. CDR3 nucleotide sequence: TGTGCCAGCAGTCGACAGGGGTATAATTCACCCCTCCACTTT. Translated: CASSRQGYNSPLHF.

The table lists this clonotype with a few counts. V is TRBV10-2 and J is TRBJ2-5; a possible D gene is TRBD1 (6 bases). V shed 5 bases and J shed 1 base, with 14 bases lying between them. The CDR3 totals 15 residues. Germline CDR1 reads WSHSY; CDR2 reads SAAADI. The CDR3 sequence is CASSSHRDTQETQYF. The CDR3, as DNA: TGCGCCAGCAGTTCCCACCGGGACACCCAAGAGACCCAGTACTTC.

This chain uses TRBV11-3 with TRBJ2-7; tentatively, D is TRBD1 or TRBD2 (6 bases each). The CDR3 length is 14 residues. Germline lookup yields CDR1 SGHNT and CDR2 YENEEA. V was cut by 5 bases and J by 1 base, with 12 bases left in between. The chain's CDR3 is CASSHGGGSYEQYF. The CDR3, as DNA: TGTGCCAGCAGCCACGGAGGGGGTTCCTACGAGCAGTACTTC.

The chain couples TRBV28 to TRBJ2-2, with 7 bases identical to TRBD2. Germline V gene lookup returns CDR1 MDHEN and CDR2 SYDVKM. Unmatched junction bases numbered 4, after V lost 2 bases and J lost 1 base. The CDR3 has 16 amino acids. This CDR3 reads CASSLSGGGNTGELFF. In DNA, the CDR3 is TGTGCCAGCAGTTTAAGTGGCGGGGGGAACACCGGGGAGCTGTTTTTT.

The rearrangement links TRBV12-3 or TRBV12-4 to TRBJ2-7; D call uncertain. V was pared by 2 bases and J by 5 bases, with 4 bases between. The CDR3 is 11 residues long. In DNA, the CDR3 is TGTGCCAGCAGTTTAAGGAACGAGCAGTACTTC. Its translation is CASSLRNEQYF.

V usage is TRBV6-4 and J usage is TRBJ1-1; 9 bases line up with TRBD1. Germline lookup yields CDR1 MRHNA and CDR2 SNTAGT. This CDR3 is built from 14 residues. With 6 bases clipped from V and 1 base from J, the junction kept 3 bases outside the gene matches. This chain's CDR3 is CASSTGGANTEAFF. The CDR3 nucleotides read TGTGCCAGCAGCACAGGGGGCGCGAACACTGAAGCTTTCTTT.

J is TRBJ1-1 and V is TRBV7-3, with a tentative D call TRBD1 (5 bases). Germline V gene lookup returns CDR1 SGHTA and CDR2 FQGTGA. With 1 base removed from V and 5 bases from J, the gap between germline ends came to 11 bases. The CDR3 sequence is 14 residues long. The CDR3 coding sequence is TGTGCCAGCAGCTTAATGGGGGGAAGTACTGAAGCTTTCTTT. This encodes CASSLMGGSTEAFF.

Sample share makes this clonotype medium-sized. CDR3 coding DNA: TGCAGTGCCAATCAGGGGGCAATGGGCAATCAGCCCCAGCATTTT. Its protein product is CSANQGAMGNQPQHF. This sequence joins TRBV20-1 and TRBJ1-5; 8 bases line up with TRBD1. Germline-derived CDR1 and CDR2 are DFQATT and SNEGSKA (reference sequence). J lost 2 bases, V lost 6 bases, and 9 bases had no gene match. The CDR3 extends over 15 amino acids.

The DNA for the CDR3 is TGTGCCAGCAGGACTAGCGGGGGTCGTGCAGATACGCAGTATTTT. Protein product: CASRTSGGRADTQYF. The chain couples TRBV7-9 to TRBJ2-3, with 12 bases aligning to TRBD2. The CDR3 length is 15 residues. J lost 4 bases, V lost 6 bases, and 5 bases had no gene match. Germline CDR1 is SEHNR and CDR2 is FQNEAQ (reference sequence).